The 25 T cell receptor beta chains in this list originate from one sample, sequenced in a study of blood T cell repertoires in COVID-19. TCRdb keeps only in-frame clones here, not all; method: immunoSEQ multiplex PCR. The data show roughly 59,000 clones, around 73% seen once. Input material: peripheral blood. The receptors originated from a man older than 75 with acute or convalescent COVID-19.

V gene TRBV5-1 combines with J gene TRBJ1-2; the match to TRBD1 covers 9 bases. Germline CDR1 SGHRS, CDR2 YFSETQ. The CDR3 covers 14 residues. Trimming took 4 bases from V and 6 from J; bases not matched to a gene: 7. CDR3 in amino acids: CASSVTGTGNGYTF. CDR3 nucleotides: TGCGCCAGCAGCGTGACCGGGACAGGGAATGGCTACACCTTC.

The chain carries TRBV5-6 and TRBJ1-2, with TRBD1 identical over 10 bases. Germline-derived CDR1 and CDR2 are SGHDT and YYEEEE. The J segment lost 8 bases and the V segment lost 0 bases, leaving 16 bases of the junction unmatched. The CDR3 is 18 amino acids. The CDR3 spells CASSLAKGLTGGARGYTF. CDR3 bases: TGTGCCAGCAGCTTGGCCAAGGGCCTGACAGGGGGCGCGAGGGGCTACACCTTC.

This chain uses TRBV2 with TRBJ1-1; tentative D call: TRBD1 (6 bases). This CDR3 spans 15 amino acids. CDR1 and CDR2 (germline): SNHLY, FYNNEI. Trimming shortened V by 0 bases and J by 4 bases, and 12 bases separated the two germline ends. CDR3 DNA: TGTGCCAGCAGTGAAGCGATGGGGGGGGCCACTGAAGCTTTCTTT. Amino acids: CASSEAMGGATEAFF.

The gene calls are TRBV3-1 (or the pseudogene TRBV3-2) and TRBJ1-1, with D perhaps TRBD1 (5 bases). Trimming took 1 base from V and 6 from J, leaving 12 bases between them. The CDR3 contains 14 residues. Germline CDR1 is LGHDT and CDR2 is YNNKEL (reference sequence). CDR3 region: CASSQGTSAAEAFF. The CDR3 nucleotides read TGTGCCAGCAGCCAAGGGACATCAGCCGCTGAAGCTTTCTTT.

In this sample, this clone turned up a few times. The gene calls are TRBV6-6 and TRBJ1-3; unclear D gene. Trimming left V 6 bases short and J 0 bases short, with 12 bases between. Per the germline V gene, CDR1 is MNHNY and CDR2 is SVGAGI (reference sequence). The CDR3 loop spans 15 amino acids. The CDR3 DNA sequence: TGTGCCAGCAGAATGGACTCAGGCTCTGGAAACACCATATATTTT. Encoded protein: CASRMDSGSGNTIYF.

DNA of the CDR3: TGTGCCAGTAGTATAGGTGGAGAGGGCTCCTACGAGCAGTACTTC. This encodes CASSIGGEGSYEQYF. This chain connects TRBV19 to TRBJ2-7, with a possible D match to TRBD2 (5 bases). V shed 1 base and J shed 0 bases, with 10 bases lying between them. The CDR3 is made up of 15 amino acids. Germline CDR1 is LNHDA and CDR2 is SQIVND (reference sequence). The full variable domain, its missing parts supplied by reference TRBV19 and TRBJ2-7, is DGGITQSPKYLFRKEGQNVTLSCEQNLNHDAMYWYRQDPGQGLRLIYYSQIVNDFQKGDIAEGYSVSREKKESFPLTVTSAQKNPTAFYLCASSIGGEGSYEQYFGPGTRLTVT.

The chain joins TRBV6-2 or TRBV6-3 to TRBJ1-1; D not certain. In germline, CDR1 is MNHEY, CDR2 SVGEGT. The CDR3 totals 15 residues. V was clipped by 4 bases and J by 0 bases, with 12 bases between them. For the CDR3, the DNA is TGTGCCAGCAGTTCCCCCCCAGTTATGAACACTGAAGCTTTCTTT. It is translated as CASSSPPVMNTEAFF.

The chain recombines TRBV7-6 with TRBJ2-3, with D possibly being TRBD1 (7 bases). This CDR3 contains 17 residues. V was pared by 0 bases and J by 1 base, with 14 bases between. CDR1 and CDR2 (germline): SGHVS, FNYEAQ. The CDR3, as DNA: TGTGCCAGCAGCTTAGCGACAGGGCCGGGGGGCACAGATACGCAGTATTTT. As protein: CASSLATGPGGTDTQYF.

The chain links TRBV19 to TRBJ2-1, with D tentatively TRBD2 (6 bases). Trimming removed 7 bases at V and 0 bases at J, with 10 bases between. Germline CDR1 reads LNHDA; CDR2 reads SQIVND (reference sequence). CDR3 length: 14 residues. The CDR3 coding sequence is TGTGCCAGTACCCACGGGAGCTCCTACAATGAGCAGTTCTTC. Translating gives CASTHGSSYNEQFF.

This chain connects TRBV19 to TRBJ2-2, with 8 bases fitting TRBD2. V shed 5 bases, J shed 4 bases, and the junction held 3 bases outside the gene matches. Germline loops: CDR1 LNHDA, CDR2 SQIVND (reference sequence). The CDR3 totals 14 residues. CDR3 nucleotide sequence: TGTGCCAGTAGTCCCGGACTAGCCACCGGGGAGCTGTTTTTT. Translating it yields CASSPGLATGELFF.

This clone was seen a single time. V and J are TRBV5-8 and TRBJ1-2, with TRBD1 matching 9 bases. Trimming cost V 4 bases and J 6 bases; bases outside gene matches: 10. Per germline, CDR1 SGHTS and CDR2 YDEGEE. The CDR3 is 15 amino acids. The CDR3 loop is CASSPRAGTGNGYTF. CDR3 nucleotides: TGTGCCAGCAGCCCGAGGGCCGGGACAGGGAATGGCTACACCTTC.

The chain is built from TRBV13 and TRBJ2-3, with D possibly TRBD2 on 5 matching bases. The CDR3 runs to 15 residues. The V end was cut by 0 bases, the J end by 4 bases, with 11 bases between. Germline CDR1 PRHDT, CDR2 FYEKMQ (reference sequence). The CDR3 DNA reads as TGTGCCAGCAGCTTAGGGGCTAGCCCCCCAGATACGCAGTATTTT. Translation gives CASSLGASPPDTQYF.

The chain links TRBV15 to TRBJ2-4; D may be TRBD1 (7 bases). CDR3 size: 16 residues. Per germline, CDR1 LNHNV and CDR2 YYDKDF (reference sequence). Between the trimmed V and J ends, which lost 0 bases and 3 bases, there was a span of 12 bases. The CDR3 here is CATSRELAGGKNIQYF. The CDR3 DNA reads TGTGCCACCAGCAGAGAACTAGCAGGGGGCAAAAACATTCAGTACTTC.

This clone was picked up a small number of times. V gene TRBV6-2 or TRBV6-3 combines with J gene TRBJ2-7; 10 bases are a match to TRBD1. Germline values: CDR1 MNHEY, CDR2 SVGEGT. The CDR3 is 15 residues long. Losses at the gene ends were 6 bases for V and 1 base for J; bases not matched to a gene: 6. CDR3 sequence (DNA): TGTGCCAGCAGCGCCCCGGGACAGGGGTCCTACGAGCAGTACTTC. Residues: CASSAPGQGSYEQYF.

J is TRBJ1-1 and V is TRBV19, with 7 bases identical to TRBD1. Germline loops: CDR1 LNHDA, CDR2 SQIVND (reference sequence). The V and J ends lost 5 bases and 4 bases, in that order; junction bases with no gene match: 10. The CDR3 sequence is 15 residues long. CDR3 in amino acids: CASSPSQGGITEAFF. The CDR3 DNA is TGTGCCAGTAGTCCCAGCCAGGGGGGCATCACTGAAGCTTTCTTT.

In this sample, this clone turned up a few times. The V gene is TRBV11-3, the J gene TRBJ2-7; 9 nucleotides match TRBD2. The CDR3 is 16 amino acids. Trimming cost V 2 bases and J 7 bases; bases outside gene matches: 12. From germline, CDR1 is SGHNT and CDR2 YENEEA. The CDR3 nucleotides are TGTGCCAGCAGCTTAAATTCTCTAGCGGGGAGAGGGGAGCAGTACTTC. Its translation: CASSLNSLAGRGEQYF.

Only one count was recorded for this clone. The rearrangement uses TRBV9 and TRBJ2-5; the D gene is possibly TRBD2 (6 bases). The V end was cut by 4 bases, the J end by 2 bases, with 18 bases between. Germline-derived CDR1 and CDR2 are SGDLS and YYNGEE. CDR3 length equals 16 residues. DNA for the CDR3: TGTGCCAGCAGCCCTAGAGTGGGGGGTACACAAGAGACCCAGTACTTC. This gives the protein CASSPRVGGTQETQYF.

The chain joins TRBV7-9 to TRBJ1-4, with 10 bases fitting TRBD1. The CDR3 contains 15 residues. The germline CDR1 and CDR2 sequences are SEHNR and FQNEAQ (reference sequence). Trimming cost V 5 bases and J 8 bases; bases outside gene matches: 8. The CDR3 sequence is CASSPRGQGKEKLFF. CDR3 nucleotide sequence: TGTGCCAGCAGCCCAAGGGGACAGGGGAAGGAAAAACTGTTTTTT.

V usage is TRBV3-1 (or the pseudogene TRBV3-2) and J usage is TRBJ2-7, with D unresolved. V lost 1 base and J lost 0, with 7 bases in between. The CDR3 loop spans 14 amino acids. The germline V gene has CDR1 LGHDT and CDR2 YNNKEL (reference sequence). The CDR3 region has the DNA TGTGCCAGCAGCCAAGTTACATACTCCTACGAGCAGTACTTC. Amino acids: CASSQVTYSYEQYF.

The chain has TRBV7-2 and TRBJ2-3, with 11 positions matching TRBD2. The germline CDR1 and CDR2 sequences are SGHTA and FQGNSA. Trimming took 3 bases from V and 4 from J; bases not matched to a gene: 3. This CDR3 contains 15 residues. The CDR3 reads CASSLIAGGADTQYF. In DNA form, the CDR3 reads TGTGCCAGCAGCTTGATAGCGGGAGGGGCAGATACGCAGTATTTT. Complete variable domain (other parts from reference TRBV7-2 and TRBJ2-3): GAGVSQSPSNKVTEKGKDVELRCDPISGHTALYWYRQSLGQGLEFLIYFQGNSAPDKSGLPSDRFSAERTGGSVSTLTIQRTQQEDSAVYLCASSLIAGGADTQYFGPGTRLTVL.

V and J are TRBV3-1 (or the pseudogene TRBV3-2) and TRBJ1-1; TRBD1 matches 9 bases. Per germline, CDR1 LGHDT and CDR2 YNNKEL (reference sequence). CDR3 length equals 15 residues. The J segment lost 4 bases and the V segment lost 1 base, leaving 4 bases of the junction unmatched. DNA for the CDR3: TGTGCCAGCAGCCAAGCACAGGGGGCGCCCACTGAAGCTTTCTTT. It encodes CASSQAQGAPTEAFF.

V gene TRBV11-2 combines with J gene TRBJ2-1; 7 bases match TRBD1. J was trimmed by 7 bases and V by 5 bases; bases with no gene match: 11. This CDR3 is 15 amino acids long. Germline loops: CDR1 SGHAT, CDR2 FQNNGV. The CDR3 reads CASSPTGDWWNEQFF. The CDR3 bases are TGTGCCAGCAGCCCAACAGGGGATTGGTGGAATGAGCAGTTCTTC.

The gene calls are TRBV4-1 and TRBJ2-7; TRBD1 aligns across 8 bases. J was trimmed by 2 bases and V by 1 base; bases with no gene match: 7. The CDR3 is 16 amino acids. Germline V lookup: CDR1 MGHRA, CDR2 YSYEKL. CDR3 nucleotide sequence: TGCGCCAGCAGCCAAGGAGGCGGGACAGGAGCCTACGAGCAGTACTTC. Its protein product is CASSQGGGTGAYEQYF.

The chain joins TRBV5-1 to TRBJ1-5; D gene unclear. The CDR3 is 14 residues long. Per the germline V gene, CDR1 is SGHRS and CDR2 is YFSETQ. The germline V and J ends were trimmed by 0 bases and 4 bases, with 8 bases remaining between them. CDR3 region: CASSLEGGNQPQHF. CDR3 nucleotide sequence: TGCGCCAGCAGCTTGGAGGGAGGGAATCAGCCCCAGCATTTT.

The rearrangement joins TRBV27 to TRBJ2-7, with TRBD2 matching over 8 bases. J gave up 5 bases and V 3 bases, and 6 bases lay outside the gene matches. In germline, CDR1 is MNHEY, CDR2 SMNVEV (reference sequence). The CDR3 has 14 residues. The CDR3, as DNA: TGTGCCAGCAGTTTGACGGGAGGGCTACACGAGCAGTACTTC. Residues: CASSLTGGLHEQYF.